This T cell receptor beta chain was obtained from a study of response to subunit inactivated influenza vaccine. Findings and caveats of the study: Seasonal influenza vaccination, on each occasion, was suggested by the authors to recruit few new T cells.

Of note for this clonotype: Its antigen remains unidentified.

From the RT-PCR reads, TCRdb called clonotypes with MiXCR, one entry per CDR3 protein. In the table there are fewer than 750,000 distinct CDR3 sequences, about 15% of which are singletons. The germline V gene encodes CDR1 SGDLS and CDR2 YYNGEE. CDR3 length: 14 amino acids. Trimming stripped 3 bases from V and 5 bases from J, with 15 bases between. The specimen comprised PBMCs from blood, sampled 11 to 12 days after vaccination. This TCR was sampled from a man in his forties or fifties who received an inactivated influenza vaccine. The chain employs TRBV9 and TRBJ2-7; perhaps D is TRBD1 or TRBD2 (5 bases each). The CDR3 DNA reads as TGTGCCAGCAGCGCCCCCGGGACCCACCACGAGCAGTACTTC. Residues: CASSAPGTHHEQYF. The full variable domain, in which reference TRBV9 and TRBJ2-7 provide the parts outside the CDR3, is DSGVTQTPKHLITATGQRVTLRCSPRSGDLSVYWYQQSLDQGLQFLIQYYNGEERAKGNILERFSAQQFPDLHSELNLSSLELGDSALYFCASSAPGTHHEQYFGPGTRLTVT.